This TCR beta chain appears in the sequencing data of a study of blood T cell repertoires in COVID-19. Data came from immunoSEQ multiplex PCR; TCRdb stores just in-frame clones and leaves some out. The sample has under 250,000 clones; roughly four fifths are singletons. Germline V gene lookup returns CDR1 LGHNA and CDR2 YSLEER. V trimming: 1 base; J trimming: 7 bases; junction bases outside the gene matches: 3. The CDR3 has 15 residues. The chain joins TRBV4-3 to TRBJ1-6; 8 bases align to TRBD1. The sequence was obtained from a woman in her 70s with acute or convalescent COVID-19. The source material was peripheral blood. CDR3 DNA: TGCGCCAGCAGCCAAGCGGACAGGGACAATTCACCCCTCCACTTT. This sequence encodes CASSQADRDNSPLHF.